The 14 T cell receptor beta chains below come from one sample, sequenced in a study of blood T cells in healthy people across ages. A second PCR of roughly 7 to 11 cycles used a sample-barcoded 5' primer and a J-beta primer mix. MiXCR was run by TCRdb on the 5' RACE reads, yielding one entry per CDR3 protein. The data contain approximately 690,000 distinct CDR3 sequences, 40% to 50% of them singletons. The sample consisted of blood. The receptors were sampled from an older man in good health.

The chain has TRBV27 and TRBJ2-1, with 7 bases lining up with TRBD1. This CDR3 spans 15 amino acids. The V segment lost 1 base and the J segment 2 bases; nucleotides outside the gene matches: 2. Germline assignment: CDR1 MNHEY and CDR2 SMNVEV (reference sequence). CDR3 sequence (DNA): TGTGCCAGCAGTTTATATAGGGGGCCCTACAATGAGCAGTTCTTC. Translating it yields CASSLYRGPYNEQFF.

This clonotype has a count of ten or more. CDR3 nucleotides: TGCGCCAGCAGCTGGGGGACAGGGCCAGCCTACGAGCAGTACTTC. Encoded protein: CASSWGTGPAYEQYF. This chain uses TRBV5-1 with TRBJ2-7; 9 bases align to TRBD1. CDR3 size: 15 residues. Losses at the gene ends were 3 bases for V and 2 bases for J; bases not matched to a gene: 6. Per germline, CDR1 SGHRS and CDR2 YFSETQ. The variable domain in full, with the rest retrieved from reference TRBV5-1 and TRBJ2-7, is KAGVTQTPRYLIKTRGQQVTLSCSPISGHRSVSWYQQTPGQGLQFLFEYFSETQRNKGNFPGRFSGRQFSNSRSEMNVSTLELGDSALYLCASSWGTGPAYEQYFGPGTRLTVT.

With respect to this clonotype: The germline gene is not matched at one end of the junction; a read error may be the cause. The genes are TRBV5-5 and TRBJ1-1, with 7 positions matching TRBD1. This CDR3 region has 15 residues. In germline, CDR1 is SGHKS, CDR2 YYEKEE (reference sequence). The CDR3: CAGSNHGTANTEAFF. CDR3 nucleotide sequence: TGTGCCGGCAGCAACCACGGGACAGCGAACACTGAAGCTTTCTTT.

The chain employs TRBV12-3 or TRBV12-4 and TRBJ2-5, with D unresolved. Deletions cut 5 bases from V and 5 bases from J, with 9 bases between. CDR3 length equals 12 residues. In nucleotides, the CDR3 is TGTGCCAGCAGTCAGGTTCCGGAGACCCAGTACTTC. Amino acid sequence: CASSQVPETQYF.

This clonotype was seen more than once but under ten times. For the CDR3, the DNA is TGTGCCAGCACCCTGACGGATGTTTGGGAGCAGTACTTC. Translating it yields CASTLTDVWEQYF. The gene calls are TRBV6-1 and TRBJ2-5; D may be TRBD2 (5 bases). CDR3 length: 13 amino acids. Per germline, CDR1 MNHNS and CDR2 SASEGT. Trimming took off 7 bases at V and 11 bases at J, with 20 bases between the two ends.

The V and J genes are TRBV20-1 and TRBJ2-7; 13 bases match TRBD2. Germline CDR1 is DFQATT and CDR2 is SNEGSKA (reference sequence). The CDR3 is 14 residues long. Trimming at V came to 2 bases and at J to 6 bases, leaving 4 bases not matched to a gene. CDR3 sequence reads: CSARTSGRAFEQYF. DNA of the CDR3: TGCAGTGCTAGAACTAGCGGGAGGGCCTTCGAGCAGTACTTC.

This clonotype was seen a handful of times. This chain joins TRBV4-3 and TRBJ1-2, with D possibly TRBD1 on 6 matching bases. The germline V gene encodes CDR1 LGHNA and CDR2 YSLEER. V lost 0 bases, J lost 5 bases, and 10 bases lay in between. This CDR3 is 14 amino acids long. The CDR3 bases are TGCGCCAGCAGCCAAGAATGGACAGTTTATGGCTACACCTTC. The encoded protein is CASSQEWTVYGYTF.

This CDR3 is CASTAGDSYEQYF. The CDR3 DNA reads as TGTGCCAGCACGGCGGGAGATTCCTACGAGCAGTACTTC. The gene calls are TRBV6-6 and TRBJ2-7; 7 bases match TRBD2. The V gene's germline CDR1 is MNHNY and CDR2 SVGAGI (reference sequence). The CDR3 sequence is 13 residues long. V was pared by 7 bases and J by 1 base, with 4 bases of the junction left unmatched.

This chain connects TRBV10-1 to TRBJ2-4, with D maybe TRBD1 (7 bases). The DNA end is a closer match to TRBJ2-7, so the J assignment may be wrong. Per germline, CDR1 WNHNN and CDR2 SYGVQD (reference sequence). The CDR3 runs to 15 residues. The CDR3 sequence is CASSEYRGGSGEQYF. CDR3 bases: TGCGCCAGCAGTGAGTACAGGGGAGGATCGGGCGAGCAGTACTTC.

J is TRBJ2-7 and V is TRBV14, with 7 positions matching TRBD1. The junction had 11 bases not matched to a gene; V was cut back by 4 bases and J by 5 bases. Germline lookup yields CDR1 SGHDN and CDR2 FVKESK. The CDR3 totals 15 residues. The CDR3 DNA sequence: TGTGCCAGCAGCCCTAACCGACAGGGTCGCGACGAGCAGTACTTC. Protein sequence: CASSPNRQGRDEQYF.

The chain couples TRBV20-1 to TRBJ2-3, with D possibly being TRBD1 or TRBD2 (5 bases each). Trimming removed 4 bases from V and 1 base from J, with 12 bases in between. This CDR3 region has 14 residues. Germline V gene sequence: CDR1 DFQATT, CDR2 SNEGSKA (reference sequence). The CDR3 coding sequence is TGCAGTGCTATGAGGACGGGGCGCACAGATACGCAGTATTTT. Translated: CSAMRTGRTDTQYF.

This chain joins TRBV20-1 and TRBJ2-3; TRBD1 aligns across 7 bases. This CDR3 is 15 amino acids long. The V and J ends lost 0 bases and 0 bases, in that order; junction bases with no gene match: 3. Germline CDR1 and CDR2: DFQATT and SNEGSKA (reference sequence). Written as DNA, the CDR3 is TGCAGTGCTAGAGAACCCAGGGGGAGCACAGATACGCAGTATTTT. Its protein product is CSAREPRGSTDTQYF.

CDR3 protein: CAARQMSMDEQFF. The DNA of the CDR3 is TGTGCCGCTAGACAGATGTCCATGGATGAGCAGTTCTTC. The chain uses TRBV27 and TRBJ2-1; the D gene is possibly TRBD1 (5 bases). Germline loops: CDR1 MNHEY, CDR2 SMNVEV (reference sequence). V lost 11 bases to trimming and J lost 8 bases, with 19 bases between them. This CDR3 is built from 13 residues.

This clonotype was detected only a few times. This rearrangement joins TRBV14 to TRBJ2-1, with D possibly being TRBD2 (5 bases). Germline V CDR1 and CDR2: SGHDN, FVKESK. V was clipped by 4 bases and J by 4 bases, with 11 bases between them. The CDR3 has 14 amino acids. The CDR3 coding sequence is TGTGCCAGCAGCCGGCTAGCCGGTTACAATGAGCAGTTCTTC. It specifies CASSRLAGYNEQFF.